These 32 T cell receptor beta chains were sequenced from one sample in a study of cytomegalovirus exposure and HLA in healthy donors. Amplification used 60 Vbeta primers and 13 Jbeta primers. Produced via immunoSEQ multiplex PCR; TCRdb's table is partial and in-frame only. The repertoire includes over 110,000 clones, about 84% of them detected once, and 5.5% to 7% sits in the top ten. The sample comprised PBMCs. All receptors derive from a woman in her thirties or forties in good health and CMV-seropositive.

In this sample, this clone turned up once. V is TRBV5-4 and J is TRBJ2-3; 9 positions agree with TRBD2. The ends lost 4 bases at V and 3 bases at J; junction bases unmatched: 12. Germline V gene lookup returns CDR1 SGHNT and CDR2 YYREEE (reference sequence). The CDR3 is made up of 17 amino acids. CDR3 DNA sequence: TGTGCCAGCAGCCCGCAAGGTAGCGGGAGATTGACAGATACGCAGTATTTT. It translates to CASSPQGSGRLTDTQYF.

This chain connects TRBV6-6 to TRBJ1-2, with D hard to call. Trimming stripped 5 bases from V and 7 bases from J, with 11 bases between. In germline, CDR1 is MNHNY, CDR2 SVGAGI (reference sequence). The CDR3 is 12 residues long. CDR3 amino acids: CASSKDRGGYTF. The CDR3 DNA reads as TGTGCCAGCAGTAAAGACCGCGGTGGCTACACCTTC.

V is TRBV5-6 and J is TRBJ2-7, with D hard to call. Trimming shortened V by 0 bases and J by 5 bases, and 12 bases separated the two germline ends. The CDR3 totals 14 residues. The germline V gene has CDR1 SGHDT and CDR2 YYEEEE. The CDR3 is CASSLEDPRNEQYF. CDR3 DNA sequence: TGTGCCAGCAGCTTGGAAGATCCCAGGAACGAGCAGTACTTC.

This rearrangement joins TRBV4-2 to TRBJ2-2; D possibly corresponds to TRBD2 (5 bases). The CDR3 consists of 16 residues. Trimming stripped 4 bases from V and 2 bases from J, with 14 bases between. Germline values: CDR1 LGHNA, CDR2 YNFKEQ. This chain's CDR3 is CASSLQSGENTGELFF. The CDR3 nucleotides read TGTGCCAGCAGCCTTCAGAGCGGCGAAAACACCGGGGAGCTGTTTTTT.

The V gene is TRBV29-1, the J gene TRBJ2-2, with D perhaps matching TRBD2 (6 bases). The V gene's germline CDR1 is SQVTM and CDR2 ANQGSEA. Trimming took 6 bases from V and 2 from J, leaving 13 bases between them. This CDR3 has 14 amino acids. The CDR3 spells CSVWGGDNTGELFF. The CDR3 nucleotides are TGCAGCGTATGGGGCGGGGATAACACCGGGGAGCTGTTTTTT.

This clone was counted between two and nine times. The chain employs TRBV7-9 and TRBJ2-1; D is ambiguous. CDR1 SEHNR and CDR2 FQNEAQ come from the germline V gene (reference sequence). Trimming stripped 8 bases from V and 9 bases from J, with 20 bases between. The CDR3 has 14 residues. Here the CDR3 DNA reads TGTGCCAGCTCCTGGAGTGGTTTCCTTACTGAGCAGTTCTTC. Its translation is CASSWSGFLTEQFF.

The chain has TRBV5-1 and TRBJ1-6, with a possible D match to TRBD1 (6 bases). Trimming shortened V by 3 bases and J by 8 bases, and 12 bases separated the two germline ends. Germline V gene lookup returns CDR1 SGHRS and CDR2 YFSETQ. The CDR3 is 14 amino acids. CDR3 in amino acids: CASSSGVGDSPLHF. As DNA, the CDR3 is TGCGCCAGCAGCTCAGGGGTCGGGGATTCACCCCTCCACTTT.

The chain combines TRBV11-2 with TRBJ2-2, with D possibly being TRBD1 (6 bases). Germline V lookup: CDR1 SGHAT, CDR2 FQNNGV. The V end lost 11 bases, the J end lost 1 base, and 11 bases lay between the germline ends. CDR3 length equals 13 residues. The CDR3 DNA is TGTGCCGCCAAGGGGGTGAACACCGGGGAGCTGTTTTTT. Translated: CAAKGVNTGELFF.

Details on this clone: Other DNA sequences within the sample encode an identical CDR3. The V call is TRBV14, the J call TRBJ2-7; D may be TRBD2 (6 bases). Trimming stripped 1 base from V and 6 bases from J, with 7 bases between. Germline V gene lookup returns CDR1 SGHDN and CDR2 FVKESK. The length of the CDR3 is 12 residues. The CDR3 coding sequence is TGTGCCAGCAGCCAAGGCGGGGTCGAGCAGTACTTC. Its protein product is CASSQGGVEQYF.

This clone appeared a few times. The genes are TRBV28 and TRBJ1-5, with D uncertain. CDR1 is MDHEN, CDR2 SYDVKM, per germline. The CDR3 is 14 amino acids. V shed 6 bases and J shed 2 bases, with 11 bases lying between them. DNA of the CDR3: TGTGCCAGCAGCCTGGGCCTGCGCAATCAGCCCCAGCATTTT. Its translation is CASSLGLRNQPQHF.

V usage is TRBV6-5 and J usage is TRBJ1-1, with a weak D call TRBD1 (6 bases). The CDR3 has 12 amino acids. Trimming stripped 5 bases from V and 7 bases from J, with 11 bases between. Germline CDR1 reads MNHEY; CDR2 reads SVGAGI. Here the CDR3 reads CASSVGTLEAFF. In nucleotides, the CDR3 is TGTGCCAGCAGTGTGGGGACACTTGAAGCTTTCTTT.

The chain links TRBV28 to TRBJ2-5; 11 bases match TRBD2. V shed 5 bases and J 5 bases; nucleotides not matched to a gene: 13. Germline CDR1 is MDHEN and CDR2 is SYDVKM. This CDR3 has 17 amino acids. The CDR3 nucleotides read TGTGCCAGCAGTAATAGCGGGAGGGCCTTAGACGGGGAGACCCAGTACTTC. This codes for CASSNSGRALDGETQYF.

The chain joins TRBV19 to TRBJ1-5, with D possibly matching TRBD1 (5 bases). Germline V gives CDR1 LNHDA, CDR2 SQIVND (reference sequence). The CDR3 contains 14 residues. V lost 6 bases, J lost 6 bases, and 15 bases lay in between. The CDR3 spells CASSMDIFAQPQHF. CDR3 nucleotides: TGTGCCAGTAGCATGGACATTTTTGCTCAGCCCCAGCATTTT.

The CDR3 DNA is TGTGCCAGCACCTTCATTCCCGGGACAAAGAACACTGAAGCTTTCTTT. Translated: CASTFIPGTKNTEAFF. V and J are TRBV7-9 and TRBJ1-1; perhaps TRBD1 as D (6 bases). Trimming removed 7 bases at V and 1 base at J, with 19 bases between. The CDR3 covers 16 residues. Germline V gene sequence: CDR1 SEHNR, CDR2 FQNEAQ (reference sequence).

The V and J genes are TRBV6-1 and TRBJ2-3; TRBD1 might be the D (5 bases). Trimming stripped 5 bases from V and 1 base from J, with 7 bases between. This CDR3 is 13 amino acids long. From germline, CDR1 is MNHNS and CDR2 SASEGT. CDR3 sequence: CASSLGRTDTQYF. The CDR3, as DNA: TGTGCCAGCAGTTTGGGGCGCACAGATACGCAGTATTTT.

This clone was detected only a few times. The CDR3 region is CASRGTTVLSYEQYF. Written as DNA, the CDR3 is TGTGCCAGCAGGGGGACAACTGTTCTCTCCTACGAGCAGTACTTC. This chain connects TRBV2 to TRBJ2-7; maybe TRBD1 (6 bases). V lost 6 bases and J 0 bases, leaving 15 bases between the germline ends. Per the germline V gene, CDR1 is SNHLY and CDR2 is FYNNEI. The CDR3 is 15 residues long.

V is TRBV6-5 and J is TRBJ2-3; no clear D gene. Germline values: CDR1 MNHEY, CDR2 SVGAGI. V was trimmed by 0 bases and J by 6 bases, leaving 7 bases between them. The length of the CDR3 is 13 residues. CDR3 in DNA: TGTGCCAGCAGTTACTCCGAAGCTGATACGCAGTATTTT. Its protein product is CASSYSEADTQYF.

The chain combines TRBV27 with TRBJ2-7, with 8 bases aligning to TRBD2. This CDR3 contains 15 residues. The germline V gene has CDR1 MNHEY and CDR2 SMNVEV (reference sequence). V was clipped by 2 bases and J by 1 base; unmatched bases: 4. The CDR3 DNA follows: TGTGCCAGCAGTTTACGCGGGAGGCTGTCCTACGAGCAGTACTTC. Amino acids: CASSLRGRLSYEQYF.

This CDR3 reads CASTGRLAAMVETQYF. In DNA, the CDR3 is TGTGCCAGCACCGGCCGACTAGCGGCCATGGTAGAGACCCAGTACTTC. The chain recombines TRBV13 with TRBJ2-5; TRBD2 matches 9 bases. The V and J ends lost 7 bases and 4 bases, in that order; junction bases with no gene match: 13. CDR3 length: 16 amino acids. Germline V gives CDR1 PRHDT, CDR2 FYEKMQ (reference sequence).

The J gene is TRBJ2-3, the V gene TRBV2; 11 nucleotides line up with TRBD2. Per the germline V gene, CDR1 is SNHLY and CDR2 is FYNNEI. The V gene end was trimmed by 5 bases and the J gene end by 2 bases; junction bases not matched to a gene: 3. This CDR3 is 15 amino acids long. CDR3 in amino acids: CASSRLAGFTDTQYF. The DNA for the CDR3 is TGTGCCAGCAGTAGACTAGCGGGGTTCACAGATACGCAGTATTTT. Combining the CDR3 with reference TRBV2 and TRBJ2-3 gives the whole variable domain EPEVTQTPSHQVTQMGQEVILRCVPISNHLYFYWYRQILGQKVEFLVSFYNNEISEKSEIFDDQFSVERPDGSNFTLKIRSTKLEDSAMYFCASSRLAGFTDTQYFGPGTRLTVL.

This clone has more than one count but fewer than ten. V usage is TRBV4-2 and J usage is TRBJ2-1, with a possible D match to TRBD1 (5 bases). The CDR3 consists of 15 residues. Trimming cost V 0 bases and J 4 bases, with 10 bases left between them. CDR1 LGHNA and CDR2 YNFKEQ come from the germline V gene. Here the CDR3 DNA reads TGTGCCAGCAGCCAAGACCAGGGATCATACAATGAGCAGTTCTTC. It specifies CASSQDQGSYNEQFF.

The CDR3 region is CASSILRATNTEAFF. The CDR3 DNA is TGTGCCAGTAGTATCCTCAGGGCCACTAACACTGAAGCTTTCTTT. V and J are TRBV19 and TRBJ1-1, with TRBD1 as a possible D gene (5 bases). Trimming shortened V by 3 bases and J by 2 bases, and 13 bases separated the two germline ends. The CDR3 extends over 15 amino acids. CDR1 LNHDA and CDR2 SQIVND come from the germline V gene (reference sequence).

V gene TRBV15 combines with J gene TRBJ1-1; perhaps TRBD1 as D (6 bases). The length of the CDR3 is 13 residues. Deletions cut 5 bases from V and 7 bases from J, with 14 bases between. From germline, CDR1 is LNHNV and CDR2 YYDKDF (reference sequence). The CDR3 here is CATSGPNRDEAFF. CDR3 bases: TGTGCCACCAGCGGGCCCAACAGGGATGAAGCTTTCTTT.

The gene calls are TRBV2 and TRBJ2-1; D unclear. Germline values: CDR1 SNHLY, CDR2 FYNNEI. The CDR3 runs to 12 residues. Between the trimmed V and J ends, which lost 1 base and 12 bases, there was a span of 10 bases. CDR3 loop: CASSEDLSRQFF. CDR3 sequence (DNA): TGTGCCAGCAGTGAAGACCTGAGCCGGCAGTTCTTC.

This clone was found a few times. The CDR3 DNA follows: TGCGCCAGCAGCTCCGGGACACTCTCCTACGAGCAGTACTTC. This sequence encodes CASSSGTLSYEQYF. This rearrangement joins TRBV5-1 to TRBJ2-7, with D perhaps matching TRBD1 (6 bases). There are 14 residues in the CDR3. The germline gives CDR1 SGHRS, CDR2 YFSETQ. V shed 3 bases and J shed 0 bases, with 10 bases lying between them.

The V gene is TRBV10-2, the J gene TRBJ2-7; 13 nucleotides match TRBD2. The CDR3 is made up of 15 amino acids. J lost 7 bases, V lost 6 bases, and 9 bases had no gene match. Germline CDR1 is WSHSY and CDR2 is SAAADI. The CDR3 loop is CASRSLPGLAGEQYF. CDR3 nucleotide sequence: TGCGCCAGCAGGTCCTTACCGGGACTAGCGGGGGAGCAGTACTTC.

This chain connects TRBV4-1 to TRBJ2-7, with 8 bases aligning to TRBD1. Germline V gives CDR1 MGHRA, CDR2 YSYEKL. Trimming took 6 bases from V and 5 from J; bases not matched to a gene: 15. CDR3 length equals 16 residues. The CDR3 region is CASSRTPGQEKDEQYF. The CDR3, as DNA: TGCGCCAGCAGTCGTACGCCGGGACAGGAGAAAGACGAGCAGTACTTC.

V usage is TRBV6-1 and J usage is TRBJ2-7; maybe TRBD2 (6 bases). The CDR3 runs 13 residues. Trimming removed 5 bases from V and 4 bases from J, with 12 bases in between. The germline gives CDR1 MNHNS, CDR2 SASEGT. For the CDR3, the DNA is TGTGCCAGCAGTCGAGGAGGACTATACGAGCAGTACTTC. Residues: CASSRGGLYEQYF.

This chain uses TRBV7-9 with TRBJ2-1; TRBD2 matches 9 bases. V shed 3 bases, J shed 7 bases, and the junction held 7 bases outside the gene matches. The CDR3 is made up of 15 amino acids. CDR1 is SEHNR, CDR2 FQNEAQ, per germline (reference sequence). For the CDR3, the DNA is TGTGCCAGCAGCTTCGCGGGAGGGCCGACAAATGAGCAGTTCTTC. Amino acids: CASSFAGGPTNEQFF.

The rearrangement uses TRBV5-1 and TRBJ2-5, with TRBD1 as a possible D gene (5 bases). Per germline, CDR1 SGHRS and CDR2 YFSETQ. The CDR3 length is 13 residues. V was clipped by 0 bases and J by 7 bases, with 10 bases between them. The CDR3 is CASSLDNQGTQYF. CDR3 in DNA: TGCGCCAGCAGCTTGGATAATCAGGGGACCCAGTACTTC.

The V and J genes are TRBV6-4 and TRBJ2-1, with 7 bases lining up with TRBD1. Trimming removed 0 bases from V and 9 bases from J; junction bases left unmatched: 5. The CDR3 is 14 amino acids. Germline CDR1 MRHNA, CDR2 SNTAGT. CDR3 in DNA: TGTGCCAGCAGTGACTCGAGCTACAGGGGTGAGCAGTTCTTC. Residues: CASSDSSYRGEQFF.

The J gene is TRBJ1-5, the V gene TRBV5-1; TRBD1 matches 10 bases. This CDR3 region has 14 residues. Germline V gene sequence: CDR1 SGHRS, CDR2 YFSETQ. The trim removed 5 bases at V and 5 bases at J, leaving 4 bases unmatched. The CDR3 region has the DNA TGCGCCAGCAGAACCGGGACAGGGGATCAGCCCCAGCATTTT. It yields the protein CASRTGTGDQPQHF.